These 23 T cell receptor beta chains were all obtained from the same sample, sequenced in a study of T cell repertoires in aging, cancer and after chemotherapy. Rearranged V-D-J TRB sequences were amplified with a mixed TRB-A/B primer pool. TCRdb reprocessed the multiplex PCR reads with MiXCR, giving one entry per CDR3 protein. In the table there are 3,000 or so distinct CDR3 sequences, 20% to 25% of which are singletons. TCR beta rearrangements were amplified from peripheral blood genomic DNA. The sample was blood. The receptors here all came from a human donor with a solid tumor.

In this sample, this clonotype is medium-sized. The gene calls are TRBV20-1 and TRBJ2-5; 9 bases are shared with TRBD1. This CDR3 is 12 amino acids long. V lost 6 bases, J lost 5 bases, and 4 bases stayed unmatched. The V gene's germline CDR1 is DFQATT and CDR2 SNEGSKA (reference sequence). The CDR3 DNA follows: TGCAGTGCCAGGGACAGGGAGGAGACCCAGTACTTC. Its translation is CSARDREETQYF.

This clonotype was counted a few times. The chain couples TRBV19 to TRBJ1-1; unclear D gene. Trimming left V 1 base short and J 5 bases short, with 17 bases between. This CDR3 has 16 amino acids. Germline-derived CDR1 and CDR2 are LNHDA and SQIVND (reference sequence). The CDR3 protein is CASSIGLGQDGTEAFF. CDR3 DNA: TGTGCCAGTAGTATAGGACTCGGGCAGGACGGAACTGAAGCTTTCTTT.

In regard to this clonotype: This may arise from a read error, as a much more abundant clone is one base away. The chain links TRBV6-2 or TRBV6-3 to TRBJ2-7, with TRBD1 identical over 9 bases. The CDR3 is 17 amino acids. Germline CDR1 and CDR2: MNHEY and SVGEGT. The J segment lost 3 bases and the V segment lost 0 bases, leaving 9 bases of the junction unmatched. The CDR3 nucleotides are TGTGCCAGCAGTTACTCGCATCCCGGGACAGGGTTCTACGAGCAGTACTTC. Translating gives CASSYSHPGTGFYEQYF.

The chain combines TRBV20-1 with TRBJ1-5; perhaps TRBD1 as D (6 bases). Trimming removed 0 bases at V and 4 bases at J, with 13 bases between. This CDR3 is 15 amino acids long. Germline V gene lookup returns CDR1 DFQATT and CDR2 SNEGSKA (reference sequence). The CDR3 reads CSARDERGGNQPQHF. In DNA form, the CDR3 reads TGCAGTGCTAGAGATGAGAGGGGGGGTAATCAGCCCCAGCATTTT.

V gene TRBV19 combines with J gene TRBJ1-2; D may be TRBD1 (6 bases). Germline V gene sequence: CDR1 LNHDA, CDR2 SQIVND (reference sequence). Trimming pared 7 bases from V and 4 bases from J, leaving 22 bases between. This CDR3 is 16 amino acids long. CDR3 coding DNA: TGTGCCAGTACCTTCAGCCCGGGGGGGCAAGGCTATGGCTACACCTTC. Translating it yields CASTFSPGGQGYGYTF.

The chain joins TRBV7-2 to TRBJ1-2, with 8 positions matching TRBD1. Germline V CDR1 and CDR2: SGHTA, FQGNSA. The trim removed 1 base at V and 7 bases at J, leaving 5 bases unmatched. CDR3 length: 14 residues. CDR3 protein: CASSLEQGAGGYTF. The CDR3 nucleotides are TGTGCCAGCAGCTTAGAGCAGGGGGCGGGTGGCTACACCTTC.

The chain combines TRBV6-2 or TRBV6-3 with TRBJ1-2, with D perhaps TRBD1 (5 bases). Trimming left V 0 bases short and J 2 bases short, with 19 bases between. The CDR3 has 18 residues. Germline V gene data show CDR1 as MNHEY and CDR2 as SVGEGT. CDR3 protein: CASSYSGVVGLPNYGYTF. The CDR3 DNA is TGTGCCAGCAGTTACTCGGGAGTTGTGGGGCTGCCGAACTATGGCTACACCTTC.

In regard to this clonotype: A much larger clonotype is one base distant, so this may be a read error. This chain connects TRBV7-2 to TRBJ1-2, with unresolved D. The V end was cut by 1 base, the J end by 12 bases, with 15 bases between. CDR3 length equals 13 residues. Germline CDR1 is SGHTA and CDR2 is FQGNSA. CDR3 DNA: TGTGCCAGCAGCTTAGACGGGATTGCGGGCCACACCTTC. It yields the protein CASSLDGIAGHTF.

The chain employs TRBV24-1 and TRBJ2-3; 8 nucleotides align to TRBD2. Trimming removed 0 bases from V and 1 base from J; junction bases left unmatched: 11. There are 19 residues in the CDR3. The germline V gene encodes CDR1 KGHDR and CDR2 SFDVKD. The CDR3 reads CATSDLESGGPDGTDTQYF. The CDR3 bases are TGTGCCACCAGTGATTTGGAATCGGGAGGGCCGGATGGCACAGATACGCAGTATTTT.

This sequence joins TRBV19 and TRBJ1-2; D call uncertain. The V end was cut by 10 bases, the J end by 10 bases, with 16 bases between. The CDR3 sequence is 11 residues long. Germline-derived CDR1 and CDR2 are LNHDA and SQIVND (reference sequence). For the CDR3, the DNA is TGTGCCACCGGAGGCCGGGGATCCTACACCTTC. Encoded protein: CATGGRGSYTF.

CDR3 loop: CASSLRSTNEKLFF. Written as DNA, the CDR3 is TGTGCCAGCAGCTTACGTTCGACTAATGAAAAACTGTTTTTT. V gene TRBV7-3 combines with J gene TRBJ1-4; D is ambiguous. This CDR3 comprises 14 residues. V shed 2 bases and J shed 2 bases, with 6 bases lying between them. Germline V gene data show CDR1 as SGHTA and CDR2 as FQGTGA.

A single count supports this clonotype. This chain connects TRBV7-9 to TRBJ2-1; possibly TRBD2 for D (5 bases). CDR3 size: 16 residues. Germline V gives CDR1 SEHNR, CDR2 FQNEAQ (reference sequence). Deletions cut 5 bases from V and 9 bases from J, with 23 bases between. CDR3: CASSQTVGRGPREQFF. The CDR3 DNA is TGTGCCAGCAGCCAAACGGTGGGGAGAGGGCCACGTGAGCAGTTCTTC.

Concerning this clonotype itself: A read error may account for a junction end that differs from germline. The chain employs TRBV20-1 and TRBJ2-1; 8 nucleotides agree with TRBD2. Germline CDR1 is DFQATT and CDR2 is SNEGSKA (reference sequence). CDR3 length: 15 amino acids. CDR3 bases: TGCAGTGCCAGAGAGGTAGCGGGACGCTACAATGAGCAGTTCTTC. Its protein is CSAREVAGRYNEQFF.

By frequency in the sample, this clonotype is medium-sized. The chain couples TRBV20-1 to TRBJ1-6, with D hard to call. The CDR3 covers 13 residues. CDR1 is DFQATT and CDR2 is SNEGSKA in the germline V gene (reference sequence). V dropped 3 bases and J dropped 8 bases, with 11 bases sitting between them. The CDR3 loop is CSASGLQYSPLHF. The CDR3, as DNA: TGCAGTGCTAGTGGACTGCAGTATTCACCCCTCCACTTT.

Regarding this clonotype: This may be a read error: a much more frequent sequence differs by one nucleotide. V is TRBV6-5 and J is TRBJ2-7; D is ambiguous. V gave up 0 bases and J gave up 3 bases, with 12 bases separating them. Germline loops: CDR1 MNHEY, CDR2 SVGAGI. The CDR3 has 15 amino acids. CDR3 sequence: CASSYSGTRVYEQYF. The CDR3 region has the DNA TGTGCCAGCAGTTACTCTGGAACGAGAGTCTACGAGCAGTACTTC.

This clonotype was seen a handful of times. The rearrangement uses TRBV6-1 and TRBJ1-4; D is undetermined. The ends were cut back, 8 bases at V and 3 bases at J, with 10 bases in the middle. This CDR3 is built from 13 residues. Germline V gene data show CDR1 as MNHNS and CDR2 as SASEGT. CDR3 sequence: CASLFRSNEKLFF. CDR3 coding DNA: TGTGCCAGCCTCTTTAGGTCTAATGAAAAACTGTTTTTT.

Turning to this clonotype: A read error may explain this, as a much larger clone is one base away. The rearrangement joins TRBV11-3 to TRBJ1-1; D is ambiguous. V was trimmed by 1 base and J by 2 bases, leaving 8 bases between them. Germline CDR1 reads SGHNT; CDR2 reads YENEEA. This CDR3 contains 14 residues. CDR3 sequence (DNA): TGTGCCAGCAGCTTAGGCATCCTCAACACTGAAGCTTTCTTT. It codes for CASSLGILNTEAFF.

This rearrangement joins TRBV6-5 to TRBJ1-1; possibly TRBD1 for D (6 bases). This CDR3 is built from 14 residues. The V gene lost 10 bases and the J gene lost 5 bases, with 20 bases spanning the gap. CDR1 is MNHEY, CDR2 SVGAGI, per germline. This chain's CDR3 is CATYSQGKVTEAFF. CDR3 nucleotide sequence: TGTGCCACCTACTCCCAGGGGAAGGTTACTGAAGCTTTCTTT.

This clonotype is labeled large. The V and J genes are TRBV29-1 and TRBJ2-1; D uncertain. The CDR3 consists of 10 residues. V lost 5 bases, J lost 9 bases, and 8 bases lay in between. Germline CDR1 is SQVTM and CDR2 is ANQGSEA. For the CDR3, the DNA is TGCAGCGTTTCGGTGGGTGAGCAGTTCTTC. Amino acids: CSVSVGEQFF.

This clonotype was counted between two and nine times. This sequence joins TRBV24-1 and TRBJ2-2; D possibly corresponds to TRBD2 (6 bases). This CDR3 region has 16 residues. The V end was cut by 3 bases, the J end by 2 bases, with 12 bases between. Germline CDR1 is KGHDR and CDR2 is SFDVKD. The CDR3 nucleotides read TGTGCCACCAGTGATCTGGGGGGATCTAACACCGGGGAGCTGTTTTTT. Protein: CATSDLGGSNTGELFF.

In its sample, this clonotype is medium-sized. The gene calls are TRBV7-9 and TRBJ2-7; no definite D call. Trimming removed 5 bases at V and 2 bases at J, with 10 bases between. CDR1 and CDR2 (germline): SEHNR, FQNEAQ (reference sequence). The CDR3 runs to 13 residues. The DNA of the CDR3 is TGTGCCAGCAGCCCTAAGGGCCCCTACGAGCAGTACTTC. This encodes CASSPKGPYEQYF.

The chain combines TRBV12-3 or TRBV12-4 with TRBJ1-5, with 7 bases lining up with TRBD1. This CDR3 contains 16 residues. Unmatched junction bases numbered 10, after V lost 1 base and J lost 7 bases. CDR3 sequence (DNA): TGTGCCAGCAGTTTAGTAGGAGGGACAGAAGGGCAGCCCCAGCATTTT. Translation: CASSLVGGTEGQPQHF.

The V call is TRBV6-2 or TRBV6-3, the J call TRBJ2-1; tentatively, D is TRBD1 or TRBD2 (5 bases each). Between the trimmed V and J ends, which lost 2 bases and 8 bases, there was a span of 28 bases. Germline V gene lookup returns CDR1 MNHEY and CDR2 SVGEGT. The CDR3 contains 19 residues. The DNA of the CDR3 is TGTGCCAGCAGTTACCGCCGGGGCTCATCCTGGACCGAATATTATGAGCAGTTCTTC. The encoded protein is CASSYRRGSSWTEYYEQFF.